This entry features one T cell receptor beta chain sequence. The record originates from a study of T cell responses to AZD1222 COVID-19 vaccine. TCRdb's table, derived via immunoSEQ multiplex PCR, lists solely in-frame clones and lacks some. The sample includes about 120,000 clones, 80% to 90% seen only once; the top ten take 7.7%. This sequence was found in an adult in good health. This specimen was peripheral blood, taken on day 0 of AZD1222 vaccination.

CDR3 sequence: CASTSAGELFF. CDR3 nucleotide sequence: TGTGCCAGCACGTCTGCCGGGGAGCTGTTTTTT. The chain is built from TRBV12-3 or TRBV12-4 and TRBJ2-2; D call uncertain. Trimming took 7 bases from V and 6 from J, leaving 6 bases between them. CDR3 size: 11 residues.